This TCR beta chain is from a study of brain T cells in children with intractable seizures. Study-level points and caveats: Pre-surgery blood may have been undersampled, hiding some clones.

As to time point: blood from clinic visit 5 months post-surgery; TSC patient then seizure free. Only cases whose brain tissue showed the highest T cell transcript signatures were sequenced. Before surgery, patients took at least one anti-epileptic drug. In the case of this clone: Its target is not known.

Trimming took 2 bases from V and 10 from J, leaving 18 bases between them. Germline-derived CDR1 and CDR2 are LGHNA and YNFKEQ. CDR3 size: 15 residues. Produced via immunoSEQ multiplex PCR; TCRdb's table is partial and in-frame only. This table holds 300,000 to 400,000 clones, nearly 95% found once. The source of this sequence is a boy in the first two years of life with tuberous sclerosis and intractable seizures. The specimen was peripheral blood, collected less than 6 months after surgery. This chain connects TRBV4-2 to TRBJ1-5, with D maybe TRBD1 (5 bases). The CDR3 DNA reads TGTGCCAGCAGCCAAATGGGACGGAGCCCGGGCCCCCAGCATTTT. It translates to CASSQMGRSPGPQHF.